This T cell receptor beta chain was captured by sequencing in a study of T cell responses to AZD1222 COVID-19 vaccine. Trimming removed 7 bases from V and 4 bases from J, with 17 bases in between. The CDR3 contains 14 residues. Germline CDR1 MNHEY, CDR2 SVGAGI. Produced via immunoSEQ multiplex PCR; TCRdb's table is partial and in-frame only. This sample has about 100,000 clones; roughly 90% occur once, and the top ten carry 6.5% to 8.5%. Whole-study findings and limits: Close to half of all spike-specific TCRs reportedly target regions of the variants that are unmutated. Females outnumbered males among donors, who were mostly white British; clonal diversity was possibly underestimated.

Turning to this clone: Antigen specificity is unknown.

This TCR was recovered from an adult who received the AZD1222 COVID-19 vaccine. The source material was peripheral blood, sampled 28 days after the second AZD1222 dose. J is TRBJ2-7 and V is TRBV6-5, with D perhaps given as TRBD1 or TRBD2 (6 bases each). The CDR3 DNA follows: TGTGCCAGCATCCGGGACTGGGGGCGATACGAGCAGTACTTC. Translating it yields CASIRDWGRYEQYF.